The 31 T cell receptor beta chains given below trace back to one sample, sequenced in a study of CD4 T cells in relation to SARS-CoV-2 and coronaviruses. Sequenced by immunoSEQ multiplex PCR; TCRdb stores in-frame clones only, minus some. The table records approximately 20,000 clones, less than 80% of them present only once. Their antigens are not known. CD4+ T cells from unexposed donors were obtained before the COVID-19 pandemic (2011-2018). Isolation of CD4+ T cells took place after about 9 days in culture. Sequencing was performed on CD4+ T cells from PBMCs, cultured in vitro. These receptors all come from a human donor in good health.

The chain carries TRBV5-1 and TRBJ2-2; TRBD1 matches at 12 bases. Germline V gene lookup returns CDR1 SGHRS and CDR2 YFSETQ. V lost 4 bases to trimming and J lost 8 bases; unmatched junction nucleotides: 6. The CDR3 consists of 15 residues. In DNA form, the CDR3 reads TGCGCCAGCAGCACCCGGGACAGGGGGCCTGGGGAGCTGTTTTTT. Residues: CASSTRDRGPGELFF. Full variable domain (missing parts from reference TRBV5-1 and TRBJ2-2): KAGVTQTPRYLIKTRGQQVTLSCSPISGHRSVSWYQQTPGQGLQFLFEYFSETQRNKGNFPGRFSGRQFSNSRSEMNVSTLELGDSALYLCASSTRDRGPGELFFGEGSRLTVL.

V is TRBV19 and J is TRBJ2-7, with D perhaps matching TRBD1 or TRBD2 (5 bases each). Per the germline V gene, CDR1 is LNHDA and CDR2 is SQIVND (reference sequence). Between the trimmed V and J ends, which lost 5 bases and 3 bases, there was a span of 8 bases. This CDR3 is built from 12 residues. The CDR3 coding sequence is TGTGCCAGTAGTCGGGACCGCTACGAGCAGTACTTC. The encoded protein is CASSRDRYEQYF. The complete variable domain, with remaining parts taken from reference TRBV19 and TRBJ2-7, reads DGGITQSPKYLFRKEGQNVTLSCEQNLNHDAMYWYRQDPGQGLRLIYYSQIVNDFQKGDIAEGYSVSREKKESFPLTVTSAQKNPTAFYLCASSRDRYEQYFGPGTRLTVT.

The V and J genes are TRBV11-2 and TRBJ1-1; D may be TRBD1 (5 bases). This CDR3 has 18 residues. Germline V gives CDR1 SGHAT, CDR2 FQNNGV. Trimming cost V 1 base and J 2 bases, with 20 bases left between them. CDR3: CASSLVGGSGTGNTEAFF. CDR3 coding DNA: TGTGCCAGCAGCTTAGTTGGTGGGTCGGGGACGGGAAACACTGAAGCTTTCTTT.

This rearrangement joins TRBV28 to TRBJ2-7; no clear D. The V and J ends lost 4 bases and 2 bases respectively, with 12 bases between them. The CDR3 has 14 residues. CDR1 MDHEN and CDR2 SYDVKM come from the germline V gene. The CDR3 DNA reads as TGTGCCAGCAGTTCCATGATCAGACCCTACGAGCAGTACTTC. As protein: CASSSMIRPYEQYF.

The chain is built from TRBV12-5 and TRBJ2-7; 13 nucleotides match TRBD2. Looked up from germline, CDR1 is LGHNT and CDR2 is FRNRAP. The CDR3 sequence is 15 residues long. V trimming: 4 bases; J trimming: 4 bases; junction bases outside the gene matches: 4. Here the CDR3 reads CASGSGLAGVYEQYF. CDR3 nucleotide sequence: TGTGCTAGTGGTTCCGGACTAGCGGGAGTTTACGAGCAGTACTTC.

The chain combines TRBV18 with TRBJ2-3; 9 bases map to TRBD1. This CDR3 is 15 amino acids long. The V and J ends lost 4 bases and 3 bases, in that order; junction bases with no gene match: 5. CDR1 is KGHSH and CDR2 is LQKENI in the germline V gene. The CDR3 here is CASSQQGAPTDTQYF. The DNA for the CDR3 is TGTGCCAGCTCACAACAGGGGGCGCCGACAGATACGCAGTATTTT.

A few counts support this clone. V is TRBV9 and J is TRBJ2-2; TRBD1 or TRBD2 may be the D gene (5 bases each). Germline CDR1 and CDR2: SGDLS and YYNGEE. The CDR3 is 14 amino acids. V was shortened by 0 bases and J by 4 bases, with 7 bases between the two germline ends. DNA of the CDR3: TGTGCCAGCAGCGTAGACGGGACCACCGGGGAGCTGTTTTTT. The encoded protein is CASSVDGTTGELFF.

The gene calls are TRBV7-9 and TRBJ1-1; D gene ambiguous. Trimming stripped 2 bases from V and 1 base from J, with 8 bases between. Germline V gene data show CDR1 as SEHNR and CDR2 as FQNEAQ (reference sequence). This CDR3 has 14 residues. The CDR3 nucleotides are TGTGCCAGCAGCTTAAGTCCTACGAACACTGAAGCTTTCTTT. Protein: CASSLSPTNTEAFF.

The V gene is TRBV11-1, the J gene TRBJ1-1; D not resolved. The germline CDR1 and CDR2 sequences are SGHAT and FQDESV (reference sequence). V was clipped by 1 base and J by 1 base, with 7 bases between them. This CDR3 region has 14 residues. The CDR3 loop is CASSLGVRNTEAFF. CDR3 DNA: TGTGCCAGCAGCTTAGGAGTCAGGAACACTGAAGCTTTCTTT.

This chain connects TRBV11-3 to TRBJ2-1, with 9 bases lining up with TRBD2. The CDR3 is 19 residues long. Germline V gene data show CDR1 as SGHNT and CDR2 as YENEEA. J was trimmed by 7 bases and V by 9 bases; bases with no gene match: 25. The CDR3: CARHSNLFGQREVLNEQFF. The CDR3 coding sequence is TGTGCCAGACACTCAAACCTGTTCGGGCAGCGGGAGGTTTTAAATGAGCAGTTCTTC.

This clone was detected only a few times. V and J are TRBV18 and TRBJ2-7; 9 bases are shared with TRBD2. From germline, CDR1 is KGHSH and CDR2 LQKENI. V shed 3 bases, J shed 2 bases, and the junction held 2 bases outside the gene matches. The CDR3 has 14 residues. CDR3: CASSPTSGAYEQYF. CDR3 DNA sequence: TGTGCCAGCTCACCGACTAGCGGAGCCTACGAGCAGTACTTC.

The chain couples TRBV11-2 to TRBJ1-6; D may be TRBD1 (5 bases). With 3 bases removed from V and 6 bases from J, the gap between germline ends came to 12 bases. This CDR3 is 15 amino acids long. Germline CDR1 reads SGHAT; CDR2 reads FQNNGV. The CDR3 DNA is TGTGCCAGCAGCTTCCTCGGGGGAGGTAATTCACCCCTCCACTTT. It yields the protein CASSFLGGGNSPLHF. The full variable domain, completed using reference TRBV11-2 and TRBJ1-6, is EAGVAQSPRYKIIEKRQSVAFWCNPISGHATLYWYQQILGQGPKLLIQFQNNGVVDDSQLPKDRFSAERLKGVDSTLKIQPAKLEDSAVYLCASSFLGGGNSPLHFGNGTRLTVT.

CDR3 amino acids: CASNEREALGEQFF. Here the CDR3 DNA reads TGCGCCAGCAATGAGCGGGAGGCCCTGGGTGAGCAGTTCTTC. The V and J genes are TRBV5-1 and TRBJ2-1; 9 bases fit TRBD2. Trimming cost V 6 bases and J 9 bases; bases outside gene matches: 10. This CDR3 spans 14 amino acids. In germline, CDR1 is SGHRS, CDR2 YFSETQ.

This rearrangement joins TRBV6-5 to TRBJ2-1; 7 nucleotides agree with TRBD2. The germline gives CDR1 MNHEY, CDR2 SVGAGI. Unmatched junction bases numbered 6, after V lost 6 bases and J lost 4 bases. This CDR3 has 14 residues. CDR3 sequence: CASRRGLEYNEQFF. CDR3 sequence (DNA): TGTGCCAGCAGGCGTGGACTAGAGTACAATGAGCAGTTCTTC.

This clone was seen more than once but under ten times. The genes are TRBV18 and TRBJ2-1; D may be TRBD2 (5 bases). The germline V gene encodes CDR1 KGHSH and CDR2 LQKENI. Between the trimmed V and J ends, which lost 5 bases and 8 bases, there was a span of 16 bases. The CDR3 contains 14 residues. DNA of the CDR3: TGTGCCAGCTCAATGTTGCTAGCCAGCGATGAGCAGTTCTTC. Amino acids: CASSMLLASDEQFF.

This rearrangement joins TRBV7-3 to TRBJ2-7, with 8 bases matching TRBD2. The CDR3 contains 15 residues. The V and J ends lost 6 bases and 3 bases, in that order; junction bases with no gene match: 10. Germline V lookup: CDR1 SGHTA, CDR2 FQGTGA. For the CDR3, the DNA is TGTGCCAGCAGTTATACAGCGGGAGAACTCTACGAGCAGTACTTC. Amino acid sequence: CASSYTAGELYEQYF.

The CDR3 DNA reads TGTGCCAGCAGCTCACAGGGGGCCGTTACCGGGGAGCTGTTTTTT. Translation: CASSSQGAVTGELFF. V gene TRBV6-5 combines with J gene TRBJ2-2, with 9 bases identical to TRBD1. CDR1 and CDR2 (germline): MNHEY, SVGAGI. The CDR3 contains 15 residues. The trim removed 6 bases at V and 5 bases at J, leaving 7 bases unmatched.

The CDR3 loop is CASSPPSRPDEAFF. As DNA, the CDR3 is TGTGCCAGCTCACCACCGTCCAGGCCTGACGAAGCTTTCTTT. The chain carries TRBV18 and TRBJ1-1; no firm D call. The V end was cut by 0 bases, the J end by 8 bases, with 13 bases between. CDR3 length equals 14 residues. From germline, CDR1 is KGHSH and CDR2 LQKENI.

V is TRBV3-1 (or the pseudogene TRBV3-2) and J is TRBJ1-3; D gene ambiguous. The CDR3 is 14 amino acids. The V and J ends lost 4 bases and 0 bases respectively, with 7 bases between them. Germline loops: CDR1 LGHDT, CDR2 YNNKEL (reference sequence). CDR3 sequence (DNA): TGTGCCAGCAGCCCTGAGCTCTCTGGAAACACCATATATTTT. This codes for CASSPELSGNTIYF.

The chain carries TRBV15 and TRBJ2-7; the D gene is possibly TRBD2 (5 bases). V lost 1 base and J lost 3, with 13 bases in between. CDR1 and CDR2 (germline): LNHNV, YYDKDF (reference sequence). CDR3 length equals 15 residues. The chain's CDR3 is CATSRVGVNGYEQYF. Here the CDR3 DNA reads TGTGCCACCAGCAGAGTGGGAGTTAATGGCTACGAGCAGTACTTC.

The table lists this clone with a count of one. The chain combines TRBV7-9 with TRBJ2-1; possible D gene TRBD1, 5 bases. The CDR3 spans 14 residues. V was trimmed by 7 bases and J by 6 bases, leaving 16 bases between them. Germline values: CDR1 SEHNR, CDR2 FQNEAQ (reference sequence). This CDR3 reads CASTGISSGNEQFF. The CDR3 coding sequence is TGTGCCAGCACAGGGATCTCGTCGGGCAATGAGCAGTTCTTC.

This clone was counted a few times. The chain employs TRBV24-1 and TRBJ2-1, with TRBD1 as a possible D gene (5 bases). The germline CDR1 and CDR2 sequences are KGHDR and SFDVKD. The CDR3 totals 16 residues. V was trimmed by 3 bases and J by 2 bases, leaving 13 bases between them. The CDR3 coding sequence is TGTGCCACCAGTGATGACAGATCAGCGACCTACAATGAGCAGTTCTTC. Protein product: CATSDDRSATYNEQFF.

This clone was seen more than once but under ten times. The gene calls are TRBV13 and TRBJ1-4; 7 bases are a match to TRBD1. Germline lookup yields CDR1 PRHDT and CDR2 FYEKMQ (reference sequence). This CDR3 is built from 15 residues. V shed 3 bases, J shed 7 bases, and the junction held 8 bases outside the gene matches. Here the CDR3 reads CASSFRRGRGEKLFF. CDR3 in DNA: TGTGCCAGCAGCTTCCGGAGGGGGCGAGGTGAAAAACTGTTTTTT.

This sequence joins TRBV11-2 and TRBJ1-2; TRBD1 matches at 7 bases. With 0 bases clipped from V and 8 bases from J, the junction kept 3 bases outside the gene matches. This CDR3 region has 13 residues. The germline V gene has CDR1 SGHAT and CDR2 FQNNGV. The chain's CDR3 is CASSLDRTGGYTF. CDR3 DNA sequence: TGTGCCAGCAGCTTAGACCGGACAGGAGGCTACACCTTC.

The chain joins TRBV4-2 to TRBJ2-1; 10 bases line up with TRBD2. The CDR3 consists of 16 residues. The germline CDR1 and CDR2 sequences are LGHNA and YNFKEQ. V gave up 5 bases and J gave up 7 bases; unmatched junction bases: 11. Here the CDR3 reads CASSSRWGLALNEQFF. The CDR3 nucleotides are TGTGCCAGCAGCTCCAGATGGGGACTAGCGTTGAATGAGCAGTTCTTC.

By frequency in the sample, this clone is medium-sized. The chain is built from TRBV2 and TRBJ2-7; 10 nucleotides match TRBD1. The junction had 2 bases not matched to a gene; V was cut back by 6 bases and J by 0 bases. The CDR3 runs to 14 residues. Germline assignment: CDR1 SNHLY and CDR2 FYNNEI. The CDR3 DNA sequence: TGTGCCAGCAGGGACAGGGGGAGCTCCTACGAGCAGTACTTC. Translating gives CASRDRGSSYEQYF.

The gene calls are TRBV7-3 and TRBJ2-1, with TRBD2 matching over 8 bases. With 1 base clipped from V and 6 bases from J, the junction kept 5 bases outside the gene matches. From germline, CDR1 is SGHTA and CDR2 FQGTGA. This CDR3 contains 15 residues. The CDR3 spells CASSLIAGLGNEQFF. CDR3 DNA sequence: TGTGCCAGCAGCTTAATAGCGGGATTGGGCAATGAGCAGTTCTTC.

The table lists this clone with a count of one. The J gene is TRBJ1-2, the V gene TRBV29-1; the D is unclear. The length of the CDR3 is 12 residues. Germline CDR1 is SQVTM and CDR2 is ANQGSEA. The ends were cut back, 6 bases at V and 2 bases at J, with 10 bases in the middle. CDR3: CSVSQSNYGYTF. As DNA, the CDR3 is TGCAGCGTGTCGCAGTCAAACTATGGCTACACCTTC.

This rearrangement joins TRBV7-6 to TRBJ1-4; 10 nucleotides agree with TRBD1. J gave up 8 bases and V 5 bases, and 11 bases lay outside the gene matches. The CDR3 is 16 residues long. Germline values: CDR1 SGHVS, CDR2 FNYEAQ. Here the CDR3 reads CASSLTPGTGVEKLFF. For the CDR3, the DNA is TGTGCCAGCAGCCTAACCCCCGGGACAGGGGTAGAAAAACTGTTTTTT.

The chain recombines TRBV19 with TRBJ2-5; 8 bases line up with TRBD1. Trimming removed 3 bases from V and 2 bases from J; junction bases left unmatched: 2. The CDR3 extends over 14 amino acids. From germline, CDR1 is LNHDA and CDR2 SQIVND (reference sequence). The CDR3 protein is CASSIRDRQETQYF. The CDR3 DNA reads as TGTGCCAGTAGTATCAGGGACAGGCAAGAGACCCAGTACTTC.

The CDR3 loop is CAAEGAETQYF. The CDR3 DNA reads as TGTGCCGCCGAAGGGGCCGAGACCCAGTACTTC. The V and J genes are TRBV30 and TRBJ2-5; possibly TRBD1 for D (5 bases). In germline, CDR1 is GTSNPN, CDR2 SVGIG (reference sequence). Between the trimmed V and J ends, which lost 8 bases and 5 bases, there was a span of 12 bases. This CDR3 contains 11 residues.